The following is a T cell receptor (beta chain) sequence with its context. This specimen belongs to a study of blood T cell repertoires in COVID-19. Profiling relied on immunoSEQ multiplex PCR, and the TCRdb table lists in-frame clones only, not all of them. The table shows some 150,000 clones, with 89% occurring only once. The CDR3 has 15 residues. J lost 6 bases, V lost 4 bases, and 7 bases had no gene match. The V gene's germline CDR1 is SGDLS and CDR2 YYNGEE. The sequenced sample was peripheral blood. The gene calls are TRBV9 and TRBJ2-5; TRBD2 matches 12 bases. This TCR derives from a human donor in a cohort sampled during active COVID-19. The CDR3: CASSPLAGGGKTQYF. The CDR3 coding sequence is TGTGCCAGCAGCCCACTAGCGGGGGGAGGAAAGACCCAGTACTTC.